The 5 T cell receptor beta chains below all came from one sample that was sequenced in a study of Graves' ophthalmopathy and Graves' hyperthyroidism. From RNA, the CDR3 regions of TCR beta chains were amplified and sequenced. HTBI primers served in a first-round RT-PCR, which a second-round multiplex PCR followed. One entry per CDR3 protein, called by TCRdb with MiXCR from the multiplex PCR reads. The table records under 200,000 distinct CDR3 sequences, roughly two fifths of them present only once. Sequencing was done on a sample of peripheral blood. Receptors were obtained from a middle-aged woman with Graves' ophthalmopathy.

This clonotype appeared a few times. The genes are TRBV27 and TRBJ2-5; 8 bases are a match to TRBD1. Trimming cost V 6 bases and J 5 bases; bases outside gene matches: 5. CDR1 is MNHEY, CDR2 SMNVEV, per germline (reference sequence). The CDR3 consists of 13 residues. The CDR3 loop reads CASSWTGRETQYF. DNA of the CDR3: TGTGCCAGCAGCTGGACAGGGCGGGAGACCCAGTACTTC.

This clonotype was detected ten times or more. The rearrangement uses TRBV28 and TRBJ1-2, with D uncertain. Germline assignment: CDR1 MDHEN and CDR2 SYDVKM. The V and J ends lost 4 bases and 7 bases respectively, with 10 bases between them. This CDR3 has 12 residues. In DNA form, the CDR3 reads TGTGCCAGCAGTTCCGGATTTACTGGCTACACCTTC. Translating it yields CASSSGFTGYTF.

Many counts were recorded for this clonotype. V gene TRBV10-3 combines with J gene TRBJ1-2; D is undetermined. Looked up from germline, CDR1 is ENHRY and CDR2 is SYGVKD. V lost 3 bases and J 8 bases, leaving 13 bases between the germline ends. This CDR3 spans 13 amino acids. This chain's CDR3 is CAISERTEDGYTF. DNA for the CDR3: TGTGCCATCAGTGAACGGACCGAAGACGGCTACACCTTC.

Only one count was recorded for this clonotype. The chain recombines TRBV12-5 with TRBJ1-1; D is uncertain. The CDR3 spans 12 residues. Trimming pared 4 bases from V and 3 bases from J, leaving 6 bases between. Looked up from germline, CDR1 is LGHNT and CDR2 is FRNRAP. Written as DNA, the CDR3 is TGTGCTAGTGGTTCCCAATACACTGAAGCTTTCTTT. Translated: CASGSQYTEAFF.

The genes are TRBV7-3 and TRBJ2-2, with 9 bases aligning to TRBD2. The CDR3 extends over 17 amino acids. Trimming removed 2 bases from V and 7 bases from J; junction bases left unmatched: 11. The germline gives CDR1 SGHTA, CDR2 FQGTGA. This CDR3 reads CASSLVAGAGVGGELFF. The CDR3 nucleotides are TGTGCCAGCAGCTTAGTAGCGGGAGCGGGGGTGGGCGGGGAGCTGTTTTTT.